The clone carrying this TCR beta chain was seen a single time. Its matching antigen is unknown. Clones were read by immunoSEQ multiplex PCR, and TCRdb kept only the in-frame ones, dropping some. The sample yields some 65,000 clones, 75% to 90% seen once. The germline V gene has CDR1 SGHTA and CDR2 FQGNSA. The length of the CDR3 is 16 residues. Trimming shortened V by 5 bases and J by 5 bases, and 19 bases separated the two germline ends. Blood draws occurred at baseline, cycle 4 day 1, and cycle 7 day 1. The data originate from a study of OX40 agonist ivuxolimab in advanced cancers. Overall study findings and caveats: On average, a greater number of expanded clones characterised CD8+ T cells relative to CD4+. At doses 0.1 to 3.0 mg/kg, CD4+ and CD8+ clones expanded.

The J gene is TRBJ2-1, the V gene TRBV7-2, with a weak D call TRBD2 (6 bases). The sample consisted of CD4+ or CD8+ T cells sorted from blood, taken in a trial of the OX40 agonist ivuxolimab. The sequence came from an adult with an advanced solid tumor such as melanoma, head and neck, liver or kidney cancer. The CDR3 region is CASSQSGSGPNNEQFF. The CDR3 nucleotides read TGTGCCAGCAGCCAGTCGGGCAGCGGGCCGAACAATGAGCAGTTCTTC.